This T cell receptor (beta chain) stems from a study of OX40 agonist ivuxolimab in advanced cancers. On this clone: The antigen remains undetermined.

Prior autoimmune disease or systemic immunosuppression barred patients. Collection of blood occurred at baseline, at cycle 4 day 1, and at cycle 7 day 1. General study points: Clonal expansion by week 6 occurred in CD4+ and CD8+ blood T cells (at 0.1 to 3.0 mg/kg). In general, CD8+ T cells held more expanded clones than CD4+ did, on average.

The assay was immunoSEQ multiplex PCR, and TCRdb's table has in-frame clones only and misses some. This table holds about 91,000 clones, around 86% found once. Germline V lookup: CDR1 SNHLY, CDR2 FYNNEI. V was cut by 4 bases and J by 8 bases, with 14 bases left in between. The length of the CDR3 is 14 residues. Source: CD4+ or CD8+ T cells sorted from blood, taken in a trial of the OX40 agonist ivuxolimab. V usage is TRBV2 and J usage is TRBJ1-4, with D tentatively TRBD1 (5 bases). The clonotype comes from an adult with an advanced solid tumor such as melanoma, head and neck, liver or kidney cancer. CDR3 loop: CASSAAGRREKLFF. The CDR3 bases are TGTGCCAGCAGTGCGGCAGGGCGGAGGGAAAAACTGTTTTTT.